The rows below give T cell receptor beta chains drawn from one sample of a study of cytomegalovirus exposure and HLA in healthy donors. Assay: immunoSEQ multiplex PCR; the TCRdb copy retains only in-frame clones and omits some. The profile covers about 150,000 clones, with around 85% appearing a single time and 1% taken by the ten largest. The sequenced sample was PBMCs. The receptors originated from a boy aged 2 to 9 in good health and CMV-seronegative. Each CDR3 is given without its conserved first and last residue. Each record gives: D gene, V gene, J gene, CDR3 protein. The D gene is left open where the match is weak.

d_gene: TRBD1
v_gene: TRBV18
j_gene: TRBJ1-1
CDR3aa: ASSPQDRAVVVNTEAF

d_gene: -
v_gene: TRBV5-4
j_gene: TRBJ1-2
CDR3aa: ASSLAGRLDYGYT

d_gene: -
v_gene: TRBV7-8
j_gene: TRBJ2-1
CDR3aa: ASSLARRGSIYNEQF

d_gene: -
v_gene: TRBV7-2
j_gene: TRBJ1-4
CDR3aa: ASSSGANEKLF

d_gene: TRBD2
v_gene: TRBV4-1
j_gene: TRBJ2-5
CDR3aa: ASSLGLAGGFQETQY

d_gene: -
v_gene: TRBV4-1
j_gene: TRBJ1-5
CDR3aa: ASSQSLNQPQH

d_gene: TRBD1
v_gene: TRBV29-1
j_gene: TRBJ1-1
CDR3aa: SAAGTAMNTEAF

d_gene: -
v_gene: TRBV27
j_gene: TRBJ1-5
CDR3aa: ASSSILRDTNQPQH

d_gene: -
v_gene: TRBV9
j_gene: TRBJ2-1
CDR3aa: ASSVVGAGQNEQF

d_gene: -
v_gene: TRBV19
j_gene: TRBJ2-2
CDR3aa: ASSIGLITGELF

d_gene: -
v_gene: TRBV29-1
j_gene: TRBJ2-3
CDR3aa: SVEVWDSTTQY

d_gene: TRBD1
v_gene: TRBV2
j_gene: TRBJ2-7
CDR3aa: ASSGGQGLTYEQY

d_gene: -
v_gene: TRBV6-1
j_gene: TRBJ1-5
CDR3aa: ASSDGWGDRGPQH

d_gene: TRBD1
v_gene: TRBV2
j_gene: TRBJ1-6
CDR3aa: ASSRDRGSPLH

d_gene: -
v_gene: TRBV6-5
j_gene: TRBJ1-2
CDR3aa: ASSNNLRVNYGYT

d_gene: TRBD1
v_gene: TRBV7-8
j_gene: TRBJ2-2
CDR3aa: ASRDRGPSNGELF

d_gene: -
v_gene: TRBV11-2
j_gene: TRBJ1-1
CDR3aa: ASSSPRFTEAF

d_gene: TRBD2
v_gene: TRBV28
j_gene: TRBJ2-5
CDR3aa: ASSLSQLAGKETQY

d_gene: TRBD2
v_gene: TRBV2
j_gene: TRBJ2-1
CDR3aa: ASIGTSVGHEQF

d_gene: TRBD1
v_gene: TRBV14
j_gene: TRBJ1-1
CDR3aa: ASSLRTGLNTEAF